The T cell receptor beta chain described here comes from a study of blood T cell repertoires in COVID-19. This clone came up a few times. Clones were sequenced by immunoSEQ multiplex PCR, and TCRdb holds only the in-frame ones, with some missing. The data hold roughly 230,000 clones, with roughly 84% observed a single time. Germline V CDR1 and CDR2: PRHDT, FYEKMQ (reference sequence). There are 14 residues in the CDR3. V shed 2 bases and J shed 2 bases, with 10 bases lying between them. This receptor was identified in a man aged 50 to 60 with active or convalescent COVID-19. The genes are TRBV13 and TRBJ2-7; D might be TRBD1 (5 bases). Sample: peripheral blood. CDR3 DNA sequence: TGTGCCAGCAGCTTAAGGGGCTCGGCCTACGAGCAGTACTTC. Translation: CASSLRGSAYEQYF. Drawing the rest from reference TRBV13 and TRBJ2-7, the complete variable domain is AAGVIQSPRHLIKEKRETATLKCYPIPRHDTVYWYQQGPGQDPQFLISFYEKMQSDKGSIPDRFSAQQFSDYHSELNMSSLELGDSALYFCASSLRGSAYEQYFGPGTRLTVT.